A selection of T cell receptor beta chains follows, all from one sample in a study of blood T cell repertoires in COVID-19. TCRdb keeps only in-frame clones here, not all; method: immunoSEQ multiplex PCR. Among 250,000 to 300,000 clones, over 70% were seen once, and the ten largest hold approximately 5.4%. Sequenced: peripheral blood. The receptors shown here come from an older man with acute or convalescent COVID-19. Each CDR3 is given with its conserved first and last residue. Each record gives: J gene, CDR3 length, D gene, clone size, V gene, CDR3 DNA, CDR3 protein. D genes are given only for firm matches. Part of the rows lack a size; the others show once, few, many or a class for expanded clones.

TRBJ2-1 | 13 | TRBD2 | NA | TRBV5-8 | TGTGCCAGCAGGGCTAGCGGGGTCGGTGAGCAGTTCTTC | CASRASGVGEQFF
TRBJ2-7 | 15 | TRBD2 | NA | TRBV10-1 | TGCGCCAGCAGTCGGGCCGGGACTAGCGGGTACGAGCAGTACTTC | CASSRAGTSGYEQYF
TRBJ2-2 | 15 | NA | NA | TRBV2 | TGTGCCAGCAGACAGGGTGACGTGAACACCGGGGAGCTGTTTTTT | CASRQGDVNTGELFF
TRBJ2-3 | 13 | TRBD2 | NA | TRBV12-3/TRBV12-4 | TGTGCCAGCAGCCCAGCGGGGGCAGATACGCAGTATTTT | CASSPAGADTQYF
TRBJ2-5 | 15 | TRBD1 | NA | TRBV19 | TGTGCCAGTAGTATAGTAGGGACAGGGGTTGAGACCCAGTACTTC | CASSIVGTGVETQYF
TRBJ1-2 | 12 | TRBD1 | few | TRBV29-1 | TGCAGCTCTGAACAGGGGGCGCGAGGCTACACCTTC | CSSEQGARGYTF
TRBJ1-5 | 17 | TRBD1 | NA | TRBV6-1 | TGTGCCAGCAGTGTGACAGGGCGAGGGCTAGGCAATCAGCCCCAGCATTTT | CASSVTGRGLGNQPQHF
TRBJ2-1 | 15 | NA | few | TRBV9 | TGTGCCAGCAGCGTAGAACCGAGGACTAACAATGAGCAGTTCTTC | CASSVEPRTNNEQFF
TRBJ2-7 | 15 | TRBD1 | NA | TRBV2 | TGTGCCAGCAGTGCCTTCGGGACAGGGTGGCCTGAGCAGTACTTC | CASSAFGTGWPEQYF
TRBJ1-5 | 18 | TRBD1 | NA | TRBV10-1 | TGCGCCAGCAGTAACAGGGGTTTCCCCTATCCAAGCAATCAGCCCCAGCATTTT | CASSNRGFPYPSNQPQHF
TRBJ1-5 | 17 | NA | NA | TRBV6-1 | TGTGCCAGCAGTGAAACCCCGACAGGTCTAAGCAATCAGCCCCAGCATTTT | CASSETPTGLSNQPQHF
TRBJ2-1 | 16 | NA | NA | TRBV24-1 | TGTGCCACCAGTGGGGTGTGGGGGGAAGGCCCCAATGAGCAGTTCTTC | CATSGVWGEGPNEQFF
TRBJ2-3 | 13 | NA | NA | TRBV11-2 | TGTGCCAGCAGCTTAGATAGGGGAAATACGCAGTATTTT | CASSLDRGNTQYF
TRBJ2-5 | 13 | NA | NA | TRBV19 | TGTGCCAGTAGGTTCCGGGGACAAGAGACCCAGTACTTC | CASRFRGQETQYF
TRBJ2-5 | 15 | NA | once | TRBV5-1 | TGCGCCAGCAGCTTTGGAGTGGGTCTCCAAGAGACCCAGTACTTC | CASSFGVGLQETQYF
TRBJ2-2 | 15 | NA | NA | TRBV18 | TGTGCCACTAGAGACGGCAGTCTGAACACCGGGGAGCTGTTTTTT | CATRDGSLNTGELFF
TRBJ1-2 | 13 | NA | NA | TRBV7-8 | TGTGCCAGCAGCTTAGGGGTAGCCTATGGCTACACCTTC | CASSLGVAYGYTF
TRBJ1-3 | 15 | NA | NA | TRBV3-1/TRBV3-2 | TGTGCCAGCAGCCAAGTAAACAGGCCAGGAAACACCATATATTTT | CASSQVNRPGNTIYF
TRBJ2-3 | 12 | NA | NA | TRBV28 | TGTGCCAGCAGGAAACAGGGTTTGGCGCAGTATTTT | CASRKQGLAQYF
TRBJ2-5 | 11 | TRBD2 | NA | TRBV29-1 | TGCAGCGGGGGACTAAAAGAGACCCAGTACTTC | CSGGLKETQYF
TRBJ2-7 | 15 | TRBD2 | NA | TRBV6-5 | TGTGCCAGCAGCCGGGGACTAGCGGGAGCTTACGAGCAGTACTTC | CASSRGLAGAYEQYF
TRBJ1-1 | 16 | NA | once | TRBV23-1 | TGCGCCAGCAGTCAATATCCTGCAGGCGAGAACACTGAAGCTTTCTTT | CASSQYPAGENTEAFF
TRBJ2-7 | 14 | NA | NA | TRBV19 | TGTGCCAGTAGTATAGGGGGCTTATCCTACGAGCAGTACTTC | CASSIGGLSYEQYF
TRBJ1-1 | 13 | NA | NA | TRBV7-2 | TGTGCCAGCACTCTAGAGGGGAACACTGAAGCTTTCTTT | CASTLEGNTEAFF
TRBJ1-5 | 14 | NA | NA | TRBV21-1 | TGTGCCAGCAGCACAGGGACAGTAAATCAGCCCCAGCATTTT | CASSTGTVNQPQHF
TRBJ2-5 | 15 | TRBD2 | NA | TRBV10-3 | TGTGCCATCAGGGACAGCGGGGGGCCACAAGAGACCCAGTACTTC | CAIRDSGGPQETQYF
TRBJ2-7 | 15 | TRBD1 | NA | TRBV5-1 | TGCGCCAGCAGCTTGGGGGACAGTAGCTCCTACGAGCAGTACTTC | CASSLGDSSSYEQYF
TRBJ2-1 | 15 | TRBD1 | NA | TRBV18 | TGTGCCAGCTCACCCGGGACAGTCTCCTACAATGAGCAGTTCTTC | CASSPGTVSYNEQFF
TRBJ1-2 | 15 | NA | NA | TRBV7-8 | TGTGCCAGCAGCCTAGCCCCACAGGGACCCTATGGCTACACCTTC | CASSLAPQGPYGYTF
TRBJ2-5 | 13 | NA | NA | TRBV5-6 | TGTGCCAGCAGCTTGTCTAGTACAGAGACCCAGTACTTC | CASSLSSTETQYF
TRBJ2-7 | 15 | NA | NA | TRBV6-6 | TGTGCCAGCAGTTACTCGAGACTATCGGGAGACGAGCAGTACTTC | CASSYSRLSGDEQYF
TRBJ2-1 | 13 | NA | NA | TRBV29-1 | TGCAGCGTGCACCTACGACGGAGCAATGAGCAGTTCTTC | CSVHLRRSNEQFF
TRBJ1-5 | 15 | NA | NA | TRBV5-6 | TGTGCCAGCAGCTTGTTTGGCAGAAGCAATCAGCCCCAGCATTTT | CASSLFGRSNQPQHF
TRBJ1-4 | 16 | NA | NA | TRBV18 | TGTGCCAGCTCATCCGACAGTCGTGCAACTAATGAAAAACTGTTTTTT | CASSSDSRATNEKLFF
TRBJ2-3 | 17 | TRBD2 | NA | TRBV27 | TGTGCCAGCAGCCCGTCGGGACTAGCGGGGATCACAGATACGCAGTATTTT | CASSPSGLAGITDTQYF
TRBJ1-1 | 15 | TRBD1 | NA | TRBV15 | TGTGCCACCAGCAACCGGGACAGGGGTCACACTGAAGCTTTCTTT | CATSNRDRGHTEAFF
TRBJ1-1 | 13 | NA | NA | TRBV12-3/TRBV12-4 | TGTGCCAGCAGTTTCCTCGGGGGCACTGAAGCTTTCTTT | CASSFLGGTEAFF
TRBJ2-7 | 15 | TRBD2 | NA | TRBV7-2 | TGTGCCAGCAGCCCCAGCGGGACGGACCCCTACGAGCAGTACTTC | CASSPSGTDPYEQYF
TRBJ2-3 | 16 | TRBD2 | NA | TRBV4-1 | TGCGCCAGCAGCCAAGTCCGGCGGGGGAGCACAGATACGCAGTATTTT | CASSQVRRGSTDTQYF
TRBJ2-3 | 12 | NA | NA | TRBV3-1/TRBV3-2 | TGTGCCAGCAGCCCTTCCACAGATACGCAGTATTTT | CASSPSTDTQYF
TRBJ1-2 | 13 | NA | NA | TRBV6-5 | TGTGCCAGCGGGGGGATCCCAAACTATGGCTACACCTTC | CASGGIPNYGYTF
TRBJ2-1 | 15 | TRBD2 | NA | TRBV2 | TGTGCCAGCACGGCTAGCGGGAGCTCCTACAATGAGCAGTTCTTC | CASTASGSSYNEQFF
TRBJ1-4 | 19 | TRBD1 | NA | TRBV4-2 | TGTGCCAGCAGCCAAGATCAGGCAGGGGGAACCGCAACTAATGAAAAACTGTTTTTT | CASSQDQAGGTATNEKLFF
TRBJ2-2 | 17 | NA | NA | TRBV30 | TGTGCCTTGGAACAGGGGGATGGAGGGAGGGCCGGCGGGGAGCTGTTTTTT | CALEQGDGGRAGGELFF
TRBJ2-1 | 16 | TRBD2 | NA | TRBV15 | TGTGCCACCAGCAGAGAGGATAGCGGGTTTCTCAATGAGCAGTTCTTC | CATSREDSGFLNEQFF
TRBJ2-7 | 15 | NA | NA | TRBV27 | TGTGCCAGCAGTTTATACCCGACAGGTCTCTACGAGCAGTACTTC | CASSLYPTGLYEQYF
TRBJ1-1 | 12 | NA | few | TRBV28 | TGTGCCAGCAGTGCGGAGTACACTGAAGCTTTCTTT | CASSAEYTEAFF
TRBJ1-4 | 15 | NA | NA | TRBV10-2 | TGCGCCAGCAGTGAGGGTCAGGGGACGGGGGAAAAACTGTTTTTT | CASSEGQGTGEKLFF